Included here is one TCR beta chain sequence, with context. This entry is derived from a study of spatial heterogeneity in lung cancer. Study background: As counted in raw reads, each unique TCR and UMI combination appeared more than ten times on average.

Individual TCR cDNA molecules each bore their own unique molecular identifier. TCRdb re-analysed the 5' RACE reads in MiXCR, keeping a single row per CDR3 protein. The repertoire consists of 20,000 to 25,000 distinct CDR3 sequences, with 5.8% occurring once and the leading ten covering 30% to 35%. The time point denotes: sample taken at primary tumor resection. The 65 or so donors had untreated early-stage non-small cell lung cancer. Researchers sequenced whole RNA taken from tumor, nontumor lung or frozen PBMC without sorting. Germline CDR1 is SNHLY and CDR2 is FYNNEI. This CDR3 has 16 amino acids. Trimming at V came to 9 bases and at J to 2 bases, leaving 6 bases not matched to a gene.

The receptor was isolated from a male donor with early-stage non-small cell lung cancer. The rearrangement uses TRBV2 and TRBJ2-3; 15 nucleotides align to TRBD2. The sequences come from PBMCs, collected at surgery. The CDR3 sequence is CASTGLAGGPTDTQYF. CDR3 in DNA: TGTGCCAGTACGGGACTAGCGGGGGGTCCCACAGATACGCAGTATTTT.